The 32 T cell receptor beta chains presented below share a single source sample, sequenced in a study of cytomegalovirus exposure and HLA in healthy donors. This PCR relied on a set of 60 Vbeta primers and 13 Jbeta primers. Data came from immunoSEQ multiplex PCR; TCRdb stores just in-frame clones and leaves some out. The table has around 92,000 clones, around 80% seen once. Material: PBMCs. Receptors were obtained from a man aged 18-30 years in good health and CMV-seronegative.

V and J are TRBV5-1 and TRBJ2-7, with 7 bases identical to TRBD1. Germline CDR1 SGHRS, CDR2 YFSETQ. Germline trimming cut 0 bases from V and 3 bases from J; bases unmatched to any gene: 3. The CDR3 loop spans 14 amino acids. The CDR3 is CASSLADRFYEQYF. CDR3 DNA: TGCGCCAGCAGCTTGGCGGACAGGTTCTACGAGCAGTACTTC.

The chain links TRBV7-8 to TRBJ2-3; 11 bases align to TRBD2. The V gene's germline CDR1 is SGHVS and CDR2 FQNEAQ. The trim removed 5 bases at V and 0 bases at J, leaving 7 bases unmatched. This CDR3 spans 17 amino acids. This CDR3 reads CASSGPSGGLSTDTQYF. The CDR3 DNA reads as TGTGCCAGCAGCGGGCCTAGCGGGGGGCTGAGCACAGATACGCAGTATTTT.

The V gene is TRBV6-1, the J gene TRBJ2-3; TRBD1 agrees at 8 bases. The CDR3 sequence is 13 residues long. With 10 bases clipped from V and 0 bases from J, the junction kept 3 bases outside the gene matches. Germline V gene data show CDR1 as MNHNS and CDR2 as SASEGT. CDR3 loop: CAIRTGSTDTQYF. The DNA for the CDR3 is TGTGCCATCCGGACAGGGAGCACAGATACGCAGTATTTT.

This chain joins TRBV5-4 and TRBJ1-2; weak D call: TRBD1 (5 bases). Germline lookup yields CDR1 SGHNT and CDR2 YYREEE (reference sequence). The CDR3 covers 14 residues. Deletions cut 5 bases from V and 0 bases from J, with 11 bases between. The CDR3 loop reads CASRTGEANYGYTF. CDR3 sequence (DNA): TGTGCCAGCAGAACAGGAGAAGCTAACTATGGCTACACCTTC.

This clone has just a few counts. V and J are TRBV2 and TRBJ1-1; the D is unclear. Looked up from germline, CDR1 is SNHLY and CDR2 is FYNNEI. CDR3 size: 11 residues. Trimming cost V 6 bases and J 2 bases, with 4 bases left between them. This CDR3 reads CASSVNTEAFF. CDR3 nucleotide sequence: TGTGCCAGCAGCGTAAACACTGAAGCTTTCTTT.

The CDR3 is CASSPGQGNTGELFF. CDR3 nucleotide sequence: TGTGCCAGCAGCCCGGGACAGGGAAACACCGGGGAGCTGTTTTTT. The V gene is TRBV7-3, the J gene TRBJ2-2; 9 bases fit TRBD1. This CDR3 is built from 15 residues. V lost 5 bases and J lost 2; bases outside the gene matches: 3. Germline CDR1 and CDR2: SGHTA and FQGTGA.

V and J are TRBV5-1 and TRBJ2-6, with 9 bases aligning to TRBD1. V was pared by 0 bases and J by 0 bases, with 16 bases of the junction left unmatched. In germline, CDR1 is SGHRS, CDR2 YFSETQ. The CDR3 runs 22 residues. CDR3 sequence reads: CASSLGGLGQGGHLSGANVLTF. DNA of the CDR3: TGCGCCAGCAGCTTGGGGGGATTGGGACAGGGAGGACACCTCTCTGGGGCCAACGTCCTGACTTTC.

The genes are TRBV27 and TRBJ2-7; perhaps TRBD1 as D (5 bases). Trimming shortened V by 5 bases and J by 7 bases, and 18 bases separated the two germline ends. Germline V gene lookup returns CDR1 MNHEY and CDR2 SMNVEV (reference sequence). This CDR3 comprises 14 residues. CDR3 region: CASSLPGHFGEQYF. The CDR3 DNA reads TGTGCCAGCAGTCTCCCCGGACATTTTGGGGAGCAGTACTTC.

This clone has just one count. The chain links TRBV19 to TRBJ1-4, with D maybe TRBD1 (6 bases). V shed 6 bases and J shed 0 bases, with 20 bases lying between them. CDR3 size: 18 residues. Germline V gene lookup returns CDR1 LNHDA and CDR2 SQIVND (reference sequence). CDR3 coding DNA: TGTGCCAGTAGGGCCCCCGCCGGGACACGAGCAACTAATGAAAAACTGTTTTTT. Translating gives CASRAPAGTRATNEKLFF.

The chain carries TRBV7-9 and TRBJ1-5; D is perhaps TRBD1 (5 bases). The CDR3 loop spans 14 amino acids. The germline V gene has CDR1 SEHNR and CDR2 FQNEAQ (reference sequence). Trimming stripped 6 bases from V and 0 bases from J, with 9 bases between. The CDR3 spells CASSWGSSNQPQHF. CDR3 bases: TGTGCCAGCAGTTGGGGCAGTAGCAATCAGCCCCAGCATTTT.

This clone was counted a single time. The rearrangement links TRBV5-4 to TRBJ1-1, with a possible D match to TRBD1 (6 bases). Trimming took 4 bases from V and 1 from J, leaving 11 bases between them. The CDR3 is 14 residues long. Germline V gives CDR1 SGHNT, CDR2 YYREEE (reference sequence). The CDR3 loop reads CASSRMGANTEAFF. The DNA of the CDR3 is TGTGCCAGCAGCCGGATGGGGGCGAACACTGAAGCTTTCTTT.

The chain links TRBV4-2 to TRBJ1-3, with a tentative D call TRBD1 (5 bases). V shed 0 bases and J shed 3 bases, with 15 bases lying between them. The CDR3 covers 17 residues. The germline V gene has CDR1 LGHNA and CDR2 YNFKEQ. The CDR3 bases are TGTGCCAGCAGCCAAGAGCCGTTGCGGGGCGGTGGAAACACCATATATTTT. This translates into CASSQEPLRGGGNTIYF.

The V call is TRBV2, the J call TRBJ1-3, with 7 bases lining up with TRBD1. J was trimmed by 7 bases and V by 4 bases; bases with no gene match: 13. Germline CDR1 reads SNHLY; CDR2 reads FYNNEI. There are 16 residues in the CDR3. Written as DNA, the CDR3 is TGTGCCAGCAGTGGGCCGGGACGGCCAGGGGGGAACACCATATATTTT. Amino acid sequence: CASSGPGRPGGNTIYF.

The table lists this clone with a few counts. The chain joins TRBV4-2 to TRBJ2-1; 9 positions agree with TRBD2. Trimming cost V 1 base and J 0 bases; bases outside gene matches: 7. CDR3 length equals 18 residues. CDR1 and CDR2 (germline): LGHNA, YNFKEQ. The CDR3 bases are TGTGCCAGCAGCCAAGGTGGTAGCGGGGGCTCCTCCTACAATGAGCAGTTCTTC. This translates into CASSQGGSGGSSYNEQFF.

The gene calls are TRBV2 and TRBJ2-1; the D gene is possibly TRBD1 (6 bases). Deletions cut 7 bases from V and 1 base from J, with 11 bases between. CDR3 size: 14 residues. Germline V gives CDR1 SNHLY, CDR2 FYNNEI. CDR3 region: CASKGGPSYNEQFF. The CDR3 nucleotides are TGTGCCAGCAAAGGGGGACCATCCTACAATGAGCAGTTCTTC. Drawing the rest from reference TRBV2 and TRBJ2-1, the complete variable domain is EPEVTQTPSHQVTQMGQEVILRCVPISNHLYFYWYRQILGQKVEFLVSFYNNEISEKSEIFDDQFSVERPDGSNFTLKIRSTKLEDSAMYFCASKGGPSYNEQFFGPGTRLTVL.

This clone has a single count. This rearrangement joins TRBV2 to TRBJ2-7; D perhaps matches TRBD2 (6 bases). CDR1 SNHLY and CDR2 FYNNEI come from the germline V gene. Trimming took 9 bases from V and 2 from J, leaving 17 bases between them. The CDR3 length is 14 residues. The CDR3 nucleotides read TGTGCCAGGGGAGGAGGGCTCCCTCCCTACGAGCAGTACTTC. Its protein is CARGGGLPPYEQYF.

The rearrangement links TRBV5-6 to TRBJ1-1, with D hard to call. Trimming took 4 bases from V and 0 from J, leaving 10 bases between them. This CDR3 is 14 amino acids long. Germline values: CDR1 SGHDT, CDR2 YYEEEE. The CDR3 protein is CASSLATVNTEAFF. DNA for the CDR3: TGTGCCAGCAGCCTGGCCACAGTGAACACTGAAGCTTTCTTT.

This clone was seen more than once but under ten times. The CDR3 loop reads CASSQRTSGGAHEQYF. The CDR3 DNA sequence: TGTGCCAGCAGCCAGAGGACTAGCGGGGGGGCCCACGAGCAGTACTTC. The gene calls are TRBV7-2 and TRBJ2-7, with 15 bases matching TRBD2. The CDR3 sequence is 16 residues long. The germline CDR1 and CDR2 sequences are SGHTA and FQGNSA. Germline trimming cut 5 bases from V and 5 bases from J; bases unmatched to any gene: 7.

The chain couples TRBV4-1 to TRBJ1-6; TRBD1 matches at 11 bases. The CDR3 extends over 16 amino acids. Germline trimming cut 3 bases from V and 7 bases from J; bases unmatched to any gene: 5. Germline V gene lookup returns CDR1 MGHRA and CDR2 YSYEKL. CDR3 residues: CASSQLGQGDNSPLHF. CDR3 nucleotide sequence: TGCGCCAGCAGCCAGTTGGGACAGGGGGACAATTCACCCCTCCACTTT.

This chain connects TRBV5-1 to TRBJ2-7, with TRBD1 identical over 10 bases. Germline V gene sequence: CDR1 SGHRS, CDR2 YFSETQ. This CDR3 comprises 15 residues. The ends lost 2 bases at V and 7 bases at J; junction bases unmatched: 9. The CDR3 DNA is TGCGCCAGCAGCTTTGATGGGGACAGGGGAGGAGAGCAGTACTTC. Translating it yields CASSFDGDRGGEQYF. The full variable domain, in which reference TRBV5-1 and TRBJ2-7 provide the parts outside the CDR3, is KAGVTQTPRYLIKTRGQQVTLSCSPISGHRSVSWYQQTPGQGLQFLFEYFSETQRNKGNFPGRFSGRQFSNSRSEMNVSTLELGDSALYLCASSFDGDRGGEQYFGPGTRLTVT.

This clone was counted between two and nine times. This chain uses TRBV10-2 with TRBJ2-7; 8 bases map to TRBD1. The length of the CDR3 is 15 residues. Germline values: CDR1 WSHSY, CDR2 SAAADI. V shed 4 bases, J shed 2 bases, and the junction held 7 bases outside the gene matches. CDR3 nucleotides: TGCGCCAGCAGTGCAGAGGCAGGGGGCACCTACGAGCAGTACTTC. This codes for CASSAEAGGTYEQYF.

This clone was seen only once. The chain combines TRBV15 with TRBJ1-6; D uncertain. The CDR3 runs to 13 residues. The germline V gene has CDR1 LNHNV and CDR2 YYDKDF (reference sequence). Trimming cost V 8 bases and J 5 bases, with 10 bases left between them. Here the CDR3 reads CATGSQNNSPLHF. The CDR3 DNA is TGTGCCACCGGTTCACAGAATAATTCACCCCTCCACTTT.

CDR3 DNA sequence: TGTGCCAGCAGAACAGGGGCCTCTGGAAACACCATATATTTT. Translation: CASRTGASGNTIYF. The rearrangement joins TRBV6-1 to TRBJ1-3, with 7 bases fitting TRBD1. Germline values: CDR1 MNHNS, CDR2 SASEGT. The CDR3 runs to 14 residues. V gave up 6 bases and J gave up 0 bases; unmatched junction bases: 2.

With respect to this clone: The germline gene is not matched at one end of the junction; a read error may be the cause. The chain is built from TRBV7-9 and TRBJ2-5; possible D gene TRBD1, 5 bases. The CDR3 sequence is 16 residues long. CDR1 and CDR2 from the germline V gene are SEHNR and FQNEAQ (reference sequence). CDR3 nucleotides: TGTTCCAGCAGCCTCGACCCAAGACAGTTCGGAGAGACCCAGTACTTC. Translation: CSSSLDPRQFGETQYF.

The chain uses TRBV14 and TRBJ2-7; weak D call: TRBD2 (6 bases). This CDR3 has 14 residues. The germline V gene encodes CDR1 SGHDN and CDR2 FVKESK. Trimming stripped 2 bases from V and 2 bases from J, with 10 bases between. CDR3 in amino acids: CASSQWGGPYEQYF. The CDR3, as DNA: TGTGCCAGCAGCCAATGGGGAGGACCCTACGAGCAGTACTTC.

The gene calls are TRBV6-5 and TRBJ1-1; D unresolved. The germline V and J ends were trimmed by 5 bases and 1 base, with 8 bases remaining between them. This CDR3 contains 13 residues. CDR1 MNHEY and CDR2 SVGAGI come from the germline V gene. The CDR3 DNA follows: TGTGCCAGCAGTGTCGTACAGAACACTGAAGCTTTCTTT. It is translated as CASSVVQNTEAFF.

This chain joins TRBV11-1 and TRBJ2-7, with 7 bases aligning to TRBD1. Germline V gene data show CDR1 as SGHAT and CDR2 as FQDESV (reference sequence). The CDR3 runs 14 residues. Trimming at V came to 2 bases and at J to 2 bases, leaving 3 bases not matched to a gene. CDR3 in amino acids: CASSLIGTAYEQYF. As DNA, the CDR3 is TGTGCCAGCAGCTTAATTGGGACAGCCTACGAGCAGTACTTC.

Notes on this clone: The CDR3 does not close with the conserved phenylalanine or tryptophan, likely indicating a read error. The DNA is omitted, as the CDR3 cannot be located on it reliably, and the CDR3 follows TCRdb's listing. This chain connects TRBV19 to TRBJ1-1; the table's TRBD1 call for D was not verified on the DNA. Inclusive of both ends, the CDR3 amounts to 12 amino acids. Germline V CDR1 and CDR2: LNHDA, SQIVND (reference sequence). The CDR3 region is CASSTEQGGGEV.

This chain joins TRBV4-2 and TRBJ1-2; no clear D. The CDR3 sequence is 15 residues long. CDR1 is LGHNA and CDR2 is YNFKEQ in the germline V gene. Trimming removed 4 bases from V and 0 bases from J, with 12 bases in between. The chain's CDR3 is CASSPLVDPNYGYTF. The CDR3 nucleotides are TGTGCCAGCAGCCCCCTAGTTGACCCTAACTATGGCTACACCTTC.

The chain employs TRBV29-1 and TRBJ1-2; the match to TRBD1 covers 8 bases. The junction had 7 bases not matched to a gene; V was cut back by 3 bases and J by 7 bases. This CDR3 is 13 amino acids long. Germline V gene data show CDR1 as SQVTM and CDR2 as ANQGSEA. CDR3 sequence reads: CSVDNPGGSGYTF. For the CDR3, the DNA is TGCAGCGTTGATAACCCAGGGGGCAGTGGCTACACCTTC. The variable domain in full, with the rest retrieved from reference TRBV29-1 and TRBJ1-2, is SAVISQKPSRDICQRGTSLTIQCQVDSQVTMMFWYRQQPGQSLTLIATANQGSEATYESGFVIDKFPISRPNLTFSTLTVSNMSPEDSSIYLCSVDNPGGSGYTFGSGTRLTVV.

A few counts support this clone. The chain links TRBV6-1 to TRBJ1-2; TRBD1 matches at 9 bases. Germline loops: CDR1 MNHNS, CDR2 SASEGT. The CDR3 covers 15 residues. J gave up 4 bases and V 6 bases, and 9 bases lay outside the gene matches. The CDR3 loop reads CASRRDRATLYGYTF. Written as DNA, the CDR3 is TGTGCCAGCAGAAGGGACAGGGCCACTCTCTATGGCTACACCTTC.

V and J are TRBV2 and TRBJ1-5; no reliable D call. The length of the CDR3 is 14 residues. Germline-derived CDR1 and CDR2 are SNHLY and FYNNEI. Trimming took 4 bases from V and 4 from J, leaving 11 bases between them. The CDR3 sequence is CASSGLAYNQPQHF. The CDR3 bases are TGTGCCAGCAGTGGATTAGCTTATAATCAGCCCCAGCATTTT.